The clone carrying this TCR beta chain counts as medium-sized. Its specificity is not known. This record comes from a study of metastatic and nonmetastatic thyroid tumors. Study background: From malignant and benign thyroid patients, repertoires in blood and in tumor or nodule tissue were compared.

Per the original data handling: Variation in CDR3 across clinicopathological groups served as the basis for constructing a distant-metastasis classifier in papillary thyroid cancer. TCRdb reprocessed the PCR reads using MiXCR. What appears here as the V and J calls and clone size reflects TCRdb's work, not the paper's. The table has over 20,000 clones, roughly a third seen once; the top ten hold about 14%. Notes on the study in general: Patients with malignant thyroid tumors reportedly had significantly higher TCR beta diversity than those with benign nodules, in blood and tumor.

All patients reached thyroid surgery having received no treatment beforehand. Sequenced: blood. The receptor was derived from a female donor with papillary thyroid cancer or a benign thyroid nodule (not recorded which). Some clones in this sample may be carry-over from other donors' samples.

The CDR3 loop is CASSAQFYDGYTF. The CDR3 region has the DNA TGTGCCAGCAGCGCACAGTTCTATGATGGCTACACCTTC. The chain has TRBV6-1 and TRBJ1-2, with D unresolved. The CDR3 is made up of 13 amino acids. The germline V gene has CDR1 MNHNS and CDR2 SASEGT. The V and J ends lost 6 bases and 6 bases respectively, with 14 bases between them.